The 18 T cell receptor beta chains below come from one sample, sequenced in a study of shared T cell receptors in the human thymus. Profiled with immunoSEQ multiplex PCR; TCRdb holds only in-frame clones, not every one. The sample shows some 660,000 clones, 87% of them seen only once. The data were also submitted as part of a second study, on human thymus T cells.

The material sequenced was thymocytes. The receptors originated from a boy under three years old with a congenital heart defect.

V gene TRBV7-9 combines with J gene TRBJ2-3, with D unresolved. Deletions cut 5 bases from V and 4 bases from J, with 10 bases between. The CDR3 length is 13 residues. Germline V gives CDR1 SEHNR, CDR2 FQNEAQ (reference sequence). The CDR3 region is CASSPSCADTQYF. As DNA, the CDR3 is TGTGCCAGCAGCCCGTCGTGTGCAGATACGCAGTATTTT.

The gene calls are TRBV11-2 and TRBJ1-2; 9 bases fit TRBD1. The V gene end was trimmed by 5 bases and the J gene end by 5 bases; junction bases not matched to a gene: 3. The CDR3 consists of 13 residues. Germline-derived CDR1 and CDR2 are SGHAT and FQNNGV. CDR3 sequence reads: CASSPTGGYGYTF. As DNA, the CDR3 is TGTGCCAGCAGCCCGACAGGGGGGTATGGCTACACCTTC. Combining the CDR3 with reference TRBV11-2 and TRBJ1-2 gives the whole variable domain EAGVAQSPRYKIIEKRQSVAFWCNPISGHATLYWYQQILGQGPKLLIQFQNNGVVDDSQLPKDRFSAERLKGVDSTLKIQPAKLEDSAVYLCASSPTGGYGYTFGSGTRLTVV.

This chain joins TRBV7-8 and TRBJ2-7; 7 bases match TRBD1. This CDR3 is built from 16 residues. The V segment lost 3 bases and the J segment 4 bases; nucleotides outside the gene matches: 12. CDR1 SGHVS and CDR2 FQNEAQ come from the germline V gene. The chain's CDR3 is CASSLTPGQQAYEQYF. The CDR3 coding sequence is TGTGCCAGCAGCTTGACGCCGGGACAGCAAGCTTACGAGCAGTACTTC.

The rearrangement uses TRBV6-5 and TRBJ1-4, with a weak D call TRBD1 (6 bases). In germline, CDR1 is MNHEY, CDR2 SVGAGI. The V end was cut by 6 bases, the J end by 8 bases, with 19 bases between. The CDR3 spans 15 residues. CDR3 protein: CASSGSGGGEEKLFF. The CDR3 DNA reads as TGTGCCAGCAGCGGCTCGGGGGGCGGGGAAGAAAAACTGTTTTTT.

The V and J genes are TRBV7-2 and TRBJ2-7; possible D gene TRBD2, 5 bases. This CDR3 comprises 14 residues. Germline CDR1 SGHTA, CDR2 FQGNSA. V was clipped by 4 bases and J by 0 bases, with 10 bases between them. The chain's CDR3 is CASSSRETSYEQYF. The CDR3 region has the DNA TGTGCCAGCAGCTCCCGGGAAACCTCCTACGAGCAGTACTTC.

The chain combines TRBV4-2 with TRBJ1-6; 9 nucleotides line up with TRBD1. Germline V CDR1 and CDR2: LGHNA, YNFKEQ. There are 18 residues in the CDR3. J was trimmed by 1 base and V by 3 bases; bases with no gene match: 7. The CDR3 DNA sequence: TGTGCCAGCAGCCATCCGGGACAGGGTTTATCCTATAATTCACCCCTCCACTTT. It translates to CASSHPGQGLSYNSPLHF.

A single count supports this clone. The V gene is TRBV28, the J gene TRBJ1-2, with 7 bases aligning to TRBD1. CDR3 length equals 15 residues. Trimming at V came to 6 bases and at J to 5 bases, leaving 12 bases not matched to a gene. Germline V gene sequence: CDR1 MDHEN, CDR2 SYDVKM. The CDR3 protein is CASRHSRDRSYGYTF. The CDR3 DNA follows: TGTGCCAGCAGGCATAGCCGGGACAGATCATATGGCTACACCTTC.

The V gene is TRBV14, the J gene TRBJ1-1; no clear D. CDR1 and CDR2 (germline): SGHDN, FVKESK. V was trimmed by 1 base and J by 8 bases, leaving 11 bases between them. CDR3 length: 13 residues. The CDR3: CASSQVKRPEAFF. The CDR3 nucleotides are TGTGCCAGCAGCCAAGTGAAGCGGCCAGAAGCTTTCTTT.

Notes on this clone: This specimen includes other DNA sequences encoding the same CDR3. This chain connects TRBV27 to TRBJ2-3, with a possible D match to TRBD1 (6 bases). The CDR3 contains 14 residues. The ends were cut back, 5 bases at V and 1 base at J, with 10 bases in the middle. CDR1 and CDR2 from the germline V gene are MNHEY and SMNVEV (reference sequence). This CDR3 reads CASSLTGGTDTQYF. CDR3 DNA sequence: TGTGCCAGCAGTCTGACAGGTGGCACAGATACGCAGTATTTT.

The V call is TRBV30, the J call TRBJ1-1; 9 nucleotides match TRBD1. With V trimmed by 3 bases and J by 4 bases, 6 bases remained unmatched. CDR3 length: 14 amino acids. Germline values: CDR1 GTSNPN, CDR2 SVGIG (reference sequence). CDR3 sequence (DNA): TGTGCCTGGAGCCGGGACAGGGTGGGCACTGAAGCTTTCTTT. Its protein product is CAWSRDRVGTEAFF.

DNA for the CDR3: TGTGCTAGTGGTTTGGTACGATATGGAGCCTACGAGCAGTACTTC. The encoded protein is CASGLVRYGAYEQYF. The rearrangement uses TRBV12-5 and TRBJ2-7, with no clear D. CDR1 and CDR2 (germline): LGHNT, FRNRAP. The CDR3 is 15 amino acids. Trimming removed 0 bases from V and 2 bases from J, with 11 bases in between.

The genes are TRBV28 and TRBJ1-5; 8 bases are a match to TRBD1. This CDR3 region has 18 residues. Germline CDR1 MDHEN, CDR2 SYDVKM. The V and J ends lost 5 bases and 3 bases, in that order; junction bases with no gene match: 15. CDR3 bases: TGTGCCAGCAGTATGCTTCCGGGACAGGTAATCTTCAATCAGCCCCAGCATTTT. Translation gives CASSMLPGQVIFNQPQHF.

The rearrangement links TRBV25-1 to TRBJ2-2, with TRBD2 as a possible D gene (6 bases). Trimming removed 3 bases from V and 2 bases from J, with 7 bases in between. The CDR3 covers 14 residues. Germline V gives CDR1 MGHDK, CDR2 SYGVNS. CDR3 coding DNA: TGTGCCAGCAGTGAGGGACTTAACACCGGGGAGCTGTTTTTT. Amino acids: CASSEGLNTGELFF.

As DNA, the CDR3 is TGTGCCAGCAGCCCGCGGGGGGGTGATAATTCACCCCTCCACTTT. This translates into CASSPRGGDNSPLHF. The rearrangement uses TRBV4-2 and TRBJ1-6; possible D gene TRBD1, 5 bases. Trimming cost V 4 bases and J 5 bases, with 12 bases left between them. Germline V gene lookup returns CDR1 LGHNA and CDR2 YNFKEQ. The CDR3 covers 15 residues.

The rearrangement uses TRBV4-3 and TRBJ2-3; TRBD1 aligns across 7 bases. The germline gives CDR1 LGHNA, CDR2 YSLEER. Losses at the gene ends were 1 base for V and 0 bases for J; bases not matched to a gene: 10. CDR3 length equals 18 residues. CDR3 sequence reads: CASSQVLGGGTSTDTQYF. The DNA of the CDR3 is TGCGCCAGCAGCCAAGTCCTAGGGGGCGGTACCAGCACAGATACGCAGTATTTT.

The chain combines TRBV28 with TRBJ1-4, with D perhaps TRBD1 (6 bases). The germline V gene has CDR1 MDHEN and CDR2 SYDVKM. Trimming took off 10 bases at V and 3 bases at J, with 15 bases between the two ends. This CDR3 comprises 14 residues. The CDR3 DNA is TGTGCCACCTCTCACAGGGTGTCTAATGAAAAACTGTTTTTT. It translates to CATSHRVSNEKLFF.

The rearrangement joins TRBV2 to TRBJ1-2; the match to TRBD1 covers 9 bases. CDR3 size: 17 residues. Germline V lookup: CDR1 SNHLY, CDR2 FYNNEI. V lost 1 base to trimming and J lost 5 bases; unmatched junction nucleotides: 11. The CDR3 spells CASSEGDRASFGYGYTF. DNA of the CDR3: TGTGCCAGCAGTGAAGGGGACAGGGCCTCCTTTGGATATGGCTACACCTTC. The variable domain in full, completed from reference TRBV2 and TRBJ1-2, reads EPEVTQTPSHQVTQMGQEVILRCVPISNHLYFYWYRQILGQKVEFLVSFYNNEISEKSEIFDDQFSVERPDGSNFTLKIRSTKLEDSAMYFCASSEGDRASFGYGYTFGSGTRLTVV.

The chain is built from TRBV6-4 and TRBJ1-1, with no clear D. The CDR3 runs 15 residues. Per the germline V gene, CDR1 is MRHNA and CDR2 is SNTAGT. With 3 bases removed from V and 2 bases from J, the gap between germline ends came to 13 bases. The CDR3 DNA sequence: TGTGCCAGCAGTGAATCCGCGCTGAGAAACACTGAAGCTTTCTTT. Its translation is CASSESALRNTEAFF.